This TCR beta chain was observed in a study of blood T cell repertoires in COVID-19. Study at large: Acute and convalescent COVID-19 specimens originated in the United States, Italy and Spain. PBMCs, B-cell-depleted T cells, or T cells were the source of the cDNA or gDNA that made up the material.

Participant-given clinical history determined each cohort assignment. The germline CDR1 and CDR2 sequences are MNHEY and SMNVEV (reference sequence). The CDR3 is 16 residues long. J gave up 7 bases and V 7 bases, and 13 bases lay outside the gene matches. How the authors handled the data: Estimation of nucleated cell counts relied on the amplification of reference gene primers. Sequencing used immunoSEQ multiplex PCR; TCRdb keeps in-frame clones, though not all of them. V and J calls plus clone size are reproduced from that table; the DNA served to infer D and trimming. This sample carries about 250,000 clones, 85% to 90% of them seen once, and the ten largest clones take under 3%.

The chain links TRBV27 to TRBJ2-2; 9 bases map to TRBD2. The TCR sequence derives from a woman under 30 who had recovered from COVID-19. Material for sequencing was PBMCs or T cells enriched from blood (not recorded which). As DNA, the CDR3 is TGTGCCAGCACTAAAAGCGGGGGGCCGTTCGGCGGGGAGCTGTTTTTT. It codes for CASTKSGGPFGGELFF.